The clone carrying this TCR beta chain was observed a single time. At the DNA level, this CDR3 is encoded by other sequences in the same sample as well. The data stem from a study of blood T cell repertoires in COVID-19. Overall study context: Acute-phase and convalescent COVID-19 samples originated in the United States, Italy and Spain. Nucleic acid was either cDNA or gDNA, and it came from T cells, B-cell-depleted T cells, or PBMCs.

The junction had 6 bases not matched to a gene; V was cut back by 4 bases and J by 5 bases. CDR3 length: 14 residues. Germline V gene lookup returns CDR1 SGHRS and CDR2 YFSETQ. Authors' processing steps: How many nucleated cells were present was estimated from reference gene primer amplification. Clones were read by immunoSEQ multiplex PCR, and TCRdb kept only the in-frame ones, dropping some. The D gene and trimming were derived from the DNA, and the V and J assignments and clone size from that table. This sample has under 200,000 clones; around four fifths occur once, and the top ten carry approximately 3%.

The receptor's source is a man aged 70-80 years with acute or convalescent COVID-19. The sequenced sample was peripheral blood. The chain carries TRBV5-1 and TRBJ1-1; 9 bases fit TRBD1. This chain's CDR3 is CASSLRQGETEAFF. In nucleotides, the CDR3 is TGCGCCAGCAGCCTCCGACAGGGGGAGACTGAAGCTTTCTTT.